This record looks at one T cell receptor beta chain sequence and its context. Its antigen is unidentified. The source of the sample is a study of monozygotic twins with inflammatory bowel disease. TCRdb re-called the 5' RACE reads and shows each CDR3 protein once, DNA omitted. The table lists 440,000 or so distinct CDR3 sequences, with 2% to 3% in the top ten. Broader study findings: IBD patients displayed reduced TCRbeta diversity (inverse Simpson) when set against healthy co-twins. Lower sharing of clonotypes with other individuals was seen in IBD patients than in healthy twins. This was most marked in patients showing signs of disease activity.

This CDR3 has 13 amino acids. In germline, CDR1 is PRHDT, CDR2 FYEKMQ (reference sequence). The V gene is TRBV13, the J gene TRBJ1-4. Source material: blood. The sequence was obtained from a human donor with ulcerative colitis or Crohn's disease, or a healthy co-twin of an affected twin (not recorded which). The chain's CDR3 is CASSLLSLGKLFF.